These T cell receptor beta chains were read from a single sample in a study of shared clonotypes between healthy human individuals. Assay: immunoSEQ multiplex PCR; the TCRdb copy retains only in-frame clones and omits some. The sample carries roughly 2.1 million clones, about 93% recorded once. Sequencing input: naive CD8+ T cells from PBMCs. These receptors were obtained from a man aged 18 to 35 in good health. Some clones in this sample may be carry-over from other donors' samples. Each CDR3 is given with its conserved first and last residue.

CASILVGDTEAFF TRBJ1-1 TRBV28
CASKRTAKETQYF TRBJ2-5 TRBV10-2
CASSESYVGAREPQHF TRBJ1-5 TRBV6-1
CASSTGAYEQYF TRBJ2-7 TRBV6-1
CASSPLGQIYEQYF TRBJ2-7 TRBV27
CASSQVGDGTGSQHSGNTIYF TRBJ1-3 TRBV4-2
CASSLTGDLEQYF TRBJ2-7 TRBV7-9
CASSLDTGGVTEAFF TRBJ1-1 TRBV5-4
CASSLQANYGYTF TRBJ1-2 TRBV28
CASSFRGVQNSEAFF TRBJ1-1 TRBV5-6
CASSLVSGARGTQYF TRBJ2-5 TRBV27
CASSFYFLGSDGYTF TRBJ1-2 TRBV5-1
CASSSGLAGYEQYF TRBJ2-7 TRBV9
CASSGTTVRNQPQHF TRBJ1-5 TRBV5-8
CASSLVDWRNTDTQYF TRBJ2-3 TRBV11-2
CAIRSGGPTEAFF TRBJ1-1 TRBV10-3
CASTGGFGNTEAFF TRBJ1-1 TRBV28